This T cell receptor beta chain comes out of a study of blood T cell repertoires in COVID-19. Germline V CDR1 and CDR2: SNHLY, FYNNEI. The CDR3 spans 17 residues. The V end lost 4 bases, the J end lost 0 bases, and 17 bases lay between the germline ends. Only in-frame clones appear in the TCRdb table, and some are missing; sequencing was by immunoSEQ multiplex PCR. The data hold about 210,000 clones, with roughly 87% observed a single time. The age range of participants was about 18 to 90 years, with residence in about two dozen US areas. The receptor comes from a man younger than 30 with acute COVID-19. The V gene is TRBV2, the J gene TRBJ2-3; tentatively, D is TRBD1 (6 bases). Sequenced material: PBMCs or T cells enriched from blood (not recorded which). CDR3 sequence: CASSAVLWGLSTDTQYF. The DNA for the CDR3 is TGTGCCAGCAGTGCCGTCCTGTGGGGGCTCAGCACAGATACGCAGTATTTT. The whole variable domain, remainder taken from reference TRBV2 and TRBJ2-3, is EPEVTQTPSHQVTQMGQEVILRCVPISNHLYFYWYRQILGQKVEFLVSFYNNEISEKSEIFDDQFSVERPDGSNFTLKIRSTKLEDSAMYFCASSAVLWGLSTDTQYFGPGTRLTVL.